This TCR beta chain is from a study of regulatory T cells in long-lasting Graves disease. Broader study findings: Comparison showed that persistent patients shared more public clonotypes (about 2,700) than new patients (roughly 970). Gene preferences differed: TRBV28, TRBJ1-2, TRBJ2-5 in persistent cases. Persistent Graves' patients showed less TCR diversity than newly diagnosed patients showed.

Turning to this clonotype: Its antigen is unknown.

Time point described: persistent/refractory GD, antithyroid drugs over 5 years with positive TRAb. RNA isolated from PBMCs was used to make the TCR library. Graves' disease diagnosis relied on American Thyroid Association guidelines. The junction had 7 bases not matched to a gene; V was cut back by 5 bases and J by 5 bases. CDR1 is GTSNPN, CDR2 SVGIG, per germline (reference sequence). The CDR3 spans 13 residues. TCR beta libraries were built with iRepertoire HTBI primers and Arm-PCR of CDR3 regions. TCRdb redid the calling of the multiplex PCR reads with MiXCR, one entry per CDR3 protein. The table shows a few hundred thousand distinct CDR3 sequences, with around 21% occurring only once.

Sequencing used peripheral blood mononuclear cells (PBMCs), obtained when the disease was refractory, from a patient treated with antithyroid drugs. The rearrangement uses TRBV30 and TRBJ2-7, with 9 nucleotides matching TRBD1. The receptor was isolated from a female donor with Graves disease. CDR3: CAWGGDRADEQYF. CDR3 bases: TGTGCCTGGGGAGGGGACAGGGCGGACGAGCAGTACTTC.